This T cell receptor beta chain is from a study of response to subunit inactivated influenza vaccine. The study, taken as a whole, reports: Authors proposed each seasonal influenza vaccination draws in few new T cells.

MiXCR was run by TCRdb on the RT-PCR reads, yielding one entry per CDR3 protein. The repertoire includes about 620,000 distinct CDR3 sequences, roughly 10% of them detected once, and roughly 10% sits in the top ten. Trimming stripped 5 bases from V and 7 bases from J, with 18 bases between. Germline V gene lookup returns CDR1 SGHAT and CDR2 FQNNGV. The CDR3 is made up of 15 amino acids. This clonotype was counted between two and nine times. Its antigen is still unknown. The rearrangement joins TRBV11-2 to TRBJ1-5, with D perhaps matching TRBD1 (5 bases). The TCR originated in a man aged 50 or older who received an inactivated influenza vaccine. Sequences were derived from PBMCs from blood, sampled on the day of vaccination. As DNA, the CDR3 is TGTGCCAGCAGCAGTACGGGACCGGAGGACCAGCCCCAGCATTTT. Translation gives CASSSTGPEDQPQHF. Filled out from reference TRBV11-2 and TRBJ1-5, the complete variable domain reads EAGVAQSPRYKIIEKRQSVAFWCNPISGHATLYWYQQILGQGPKLLIQFQNNGVVDDSQLPKDRFSAERLKGVDSTLKIQPAKLEDSAVYLCASSSTGPEDQPQHFGDGTRLSIL.